Given below is one T cell receptor (beta chain) in context. TCRdb itself ran the 5' RACE reads through MiXCR, one entry per CDR3 protein. The table has fewer than 450,000 distinct CDR3 sequences, 20% to 25% seen once. Germline V gene data show CDR1 as LGHNA and CDR2 as YSLEER. The CDR3 is 13 residues long. With 3 bases clipped from V and 9 bases from J, the junction kept 2 bases outside the gene matches. The data belong to a study of T-cell memory formation after mild COVID-19. The sample consisted of PBMCs or a T cell subset sorted from them (not recorded which). The chain has TRBV4-3 and TRBJ1-6; 7 bases align to TRBD1. This TCR was recovered from an adult woman who had mild COVID-19 (a few samples of this study predate the infection). Cell type and time point are not known. The CDR3 DNA reads TGCGCCAGCAGCCAGAGGGACAGTTCACCCCTCCACTTT. Translating gives CASSQRDSSPLHF.